What follows are 13 T cell receptor beta chains derived from one specimen sequenced in a study of blood T cell repertoires in COVID-19. Libraries were prepared by immunoSEQ multiplex PCR; TCRdb keeps only in-frame clonotypes and omits some of them. The profile covers 100,000 to 150,000 clones, with around four fifths appearing a single time and approximately 8.7% taken by the ten largest. Sequencing was performed on peripheral blood. These receptors all come from a man aged 40-49 years with active or convalescent COVID-19.

The rearrangement uses TRBV7-2 and TRBJ2-5, with TRBD2 identical over 11 bases. Germline V gives CDR1 SGHTA, CDR2 FQGNSA. With 3 bases clipped from V and 6 bases from J, the junction kept 9 bases outside the gene matches. The CDR3 loop spans 16 amino acids. As DNA, the CDR3 is TGTGCCAGCAGCTTTATAGCGGGGGGGCCGACACAGACCCAGTACTTC. The encoded protein is CASSFIAGGPTQTQYF.

This clone has a handful of counts. The V call is TRBV7-8, the J call TRBJ2-1; D unresolved. Germline V CDR1 and CDR2: SGHVS, FQNEAQ. The CDR3 covers 15 residues. Trimming stripped 4 bases from V and 8 bases from J, with 18 bases between. The chain's CDR3 is CASSSRVNLGDEQFF. The CDR3 DNA follows: TGTGCCAGCAGCTCCCGGGTCAACCTTGGCGATGAGCAGTTCTTC.

This chain links TRBV24-1 with TRBJ1-2; 8 nucleotides match TRBD1. V dropped 3 bases and J dropped 8; count of bases not matched to a gene: 4. Germline V gene lookup returns CDR1 KGHDR and CDR2 SFDVKD. This CDR3 region has 13 residues. The CDR3 sequence: CATSDGQGGGYTF. CDR3 coding DNA: TGTGCCACCAGTGATGGACAGGGTGGAGGCTACACCTTC.

This chain joins TRBV27 and TRBJ1-3; perhaps TRBD1 as D (5 bases). CDR3 size: 16 residues. V dropped 1 base and J dropped 1 base, with 11 bases sitting between them. Germline assignment: CDR1 MNHEY and CDR2 SMNVEV (reference sequence). CDR3 sequence reads: CASSLWPRDSGNTIYF. DNA of the CDR3: TGTGCCAGCAGTTTATGGCCCAGGGATTCTGGAAACACCATATATTTT.

The chain combines TRBV9 with TRBJ2-3; 8 bases align to TRBD2. Germline V gene lookup returns CDR1 SGDLS and CDR2 YYNGEE. V dropped 3 bases and J dropped 0; count of bases not matched to a gene: 12. This CDR3 contains 18 residues. CDR3 protein: CASSASRLLAESTDTQYF. The CDR3 DNA reads TGTGCCAGCAGCGCTTCCCGATTACTAGCGGAAAGCACAGATACGCAGTATTTT.

This chain joins TRBV6-5 and TRBJ1-2; 8 bases map to TRBD1. The CDR3 length is 15 residues. V dropped 4 bases and J dropped 6; count of bases not matched to a gene: 10. Germline V lookup: CDR1 MNHEY, CDR2 SVGAGI. CDR3 protein: CASSSIKGRGHGYTF. The DNA for the CDR3 is TGTGCCAGCAGTTCCATAAAGGGCAGGGGGCATGGCTACACCTTC.

V gene TRBV7-9 combines with J gene TRBJ1-5; TRBD1 agrees at 11 bases. Losses at the gene ends were 0 bases for V and 6 bases for J; bases not matched to a gene: 4. This CDR3 comprises 16 residues. Germline assignment: CDR1 SEHNR and CDR2 FQNEAQ (reference sequence). CDR3 in DNA: TGTGCCAGCAGCTTAGCCACCGGGACAGGGGGTCAGCCCCAGCATTTT. This encodes CASSLATGTGGQPQHF.

V and J are TRBV15 and TRBJ1-5, with D possibly TRBD1 on 5 matching bases. The CDR3 runs 14 residues. Trimming removed 0 bases at V and 8 bases at J, with 11 bases between. Germline V gene sequence: CDR1 LNHNV, CDR2 YYDKDF (reference sequence). CDR3 DNA sequence: TGTGCCACCAGCAGAGAGGGGCGTGAGAAGCCCCAGCATTTT. Translated: CATSREGREKPQHF.

A word on this clone: Other DNA sequences in the same sample also yield this CDR3. The chain has TRBV27 and TRBJ1-6; 8 bases align to TRBD1. The V gene's germline CDR1 is MNHEY and CDR2 SMNVEV (reference sequence). This CDR3 comprises 14 residues. With 3 bases clipped from V and 7 bases from J, the junction kept 2 bases outside the gene matches. This CDR3 is CASSFRDRNSPLHF. The CDR3 DNA reads TGTGCCAGCAGTTTTCGGGACAGGAATTCACCCCTCCACTTT.

The chain carries TRBV2 and TRBJ2-2; 11 nucleotides align to TRBD2. The V gene end was trimmed by 3 bases and the J gene end by 10 bases; junction bases not matched to a gene: 7. The CDR3 runs 15 residues. Germline CDR1 SNHLY, CDR2 FYNNEI. CDR3 in amino acids: CASSDASSGGPELFF. CDR3 DNA: TGTGCCAGCAGTGATGCCTCTAGCGGGGGGCCGGAGCTGTTTTTT. Full variable domain (outside the CDR3, taken from reference TRBV2 and TRBJ2-2): EPEVTQTPSHQVTQMGQEVILRCVPISNHLYFYWYRQILGQKVEFLVSFYNNEISEKSEIFDDQFSVERPDGSNFTLKIRSTKLEDSAMYFCASSDASSGGPELFFGEGSRLTVL.

This chain joins TRBV12-5 and TRBJ1-5, with D uncertain. The CDR3 sequence is 14 residues long. Trimming stripped 2 bases from V and 5 bases from J, with 10 bases between. Germline V gene lookup returns CDR1 LGHNT and CDR2 FRNRAP. CDR3 residues: CASGLMERDQPQHF. For the CDR3, the DNA is TGTGCTAGTGGTTTGATGGAGAGGGATCAGCCCCAGCATTTT.

The chain is built from TRBV12-5 and TRBJ2-5, with TRBD2 matching over 11 bases. The CDR3 covers 17 residues. CDR1 and CDR2 (germline): LGHNT, FRNRAP. Losses at the gene ends were 0 bases for V and 2 bases for J; bases not matched to a gene: 5. This CDR3 reads CASGLVLAGEFQETQYF. The CDR3 DNA reads TGTGCTAGTGGTTTGGTACTAGCGGGGGAATTTCAAGAGACCCAGTACTTC.

The genes are TRBV5-1 and TRBJ2-1; TRBD2 matches at 8 bases. This CDR3 contains 16 residues. The V and J ends lost 7 bases and 4 bases, in that order; junction bases with no gene match: 13. The germline CDR1 and CDR2 sequences are SGHRS and YFSETQ. Here the CDR3 DNA reads TGCGCCAGCCGGGAGGGTCCAGCGGGGAATTACAATGAGCAGTTCTTC. As protein: CASREGPAGNYNEQFF. The variable domain in full, with the rest retrieved from reference TRBV5-1 and TRBJ2-1, is KAGVTQTPRYLIKTRGQQVTLSCSPISGHRSVSWYQQTPGQGLQFLFEYFSETQRNKGNFPGRFSGRQFSNSRSEMNVSTLELGDSALYLCASREGPAGNYNEQFFGPGTRLTVL.